This T cell receptor (beta chain) is drawn from a study of OX40 agonist ivuxolimab in advanced cancers. The CDR3 runs to 17 residues. CDR1 SGHTA and CDR2 FQGNSA come from the germline V gene. V gave up 2 bases and J gave up 6 bases; unmatched junction bases: 13. Profiled with immunoSEQ multiplex PCR; TCRdb holds only in-frame clones, not every one. The sample contains tens of thousands of clones, about 89% of which appear only once. Overall study results and limits: With doses of 0.1 to 3.0 mg/kg, CD4+ and CD8+ blood T cells had undergone clonal expansion by week 6.

In the case of this clone: What it recognizes is unknown.

The source of this sequence is an adult with an advanced solid tumor such as melanoma, head and neck, liver or kidney cancer. The V and J genes are TRBV7-2 and TRBJ2-5; 9 bases fit TRBD2. Material: CD4+ or CD8+ T cells sorted from blood, obtained in a trial of the OX40 agonist ivuxolimab. CDR3 region: CASSLLGVAGAGKTQYF. The CDR3 DNA follows: TGTGCCAGCAGCTTATTAGGAGTAGCGGGAGCAGGGAAGACCCAGTACTTC.